The present T cell receptor beta chain was sequenced within a study of blood T cells in healthy people across ages. As to this clonotype: Its antigen remains unidentified.

The second PCR ran about 6 to 12 cycles with a sample-barcoded 5' primer and J-beta primers. Each CDR3 protein gets one entry after TCRdb re-called the 5' RACE reads with MiXCR. The repertoire holds 720,000 or so distinct CDR3 sequences, with 40% to 45% as singletons. Study results and caveats: Expanded clonotype shifts may have been confounded, as the donors had an unknown CMV status.

Sample donors were healthy Caucasian individuals that came from Russia, aged roughly 6 to 90. V was trimmed by 2 bases and J by 5 bases, leaving 14 bases between them. This CDR3 has 15 residues. From germline, CDR1 is SGHRS and CDR2 YFSETQ. This sequence was found in a man older than 75 in good health. This chain joins TRBV5-1 and TRBJ2-1; weak D call: TRBD2 (6 bases). The sample consisted of blood. DNA of the CDR3: TGCGCCAGCAGCTTAATTAAACCGGGAGACAATGAGCAGTTCTTC. This translates into CASSLIKPGDNEQFF.